The rows below give T cell receptor beta chains drawn from one sample of a study of T cells after yellow fever vaccination. A single record per CDR3 protein comes from TCRdb applying MiXCR to the 5' RACE reads. The table lists under 550,000 distinct CDR3 sequences, roughly a fifth of them singletons. Sequencing used PBMCs, obtained 21 days after the first yellow fever vaccination. Receptor source: a young man who received the YFV17D yellow fever vaccine. The CDR3 runs from the conserved cysteine through the conserved F or W. The order of the fields is J gene, clone size, V gene, D gene, CDR3 protein, CDR3 DNA. A D gene is named only where the DNA matches it firmly. For some rows the clone size is stated as once, few or many, or as a class when expanded; others skip it.

J: TRBJ2-7
size: NA
V: TRBV5-1
D: NA
CDR3: CASSLVHRDYEQYF
DNA: TGCGCCAGCAGCTTGGTTCACAGGGACTACGAGCAGTACTTC

J: TRBJ2-7
size: NA
V: TRBV6-5
D: TRBD1
CDR3: CASSYRRTGGYEQYF
DNA: TGTGCCAGCAGTTACCGCCGGACAGGGGGCTACGAGCAGTACTTC

J: TRBJ2-5
size: NA
V: TRBV9
D: NA
CDR3: CASSVEVAWGETQYF
DNA: TGTGCCAGCAGCGTAGAAGTGGCCTGGGGGGAGACCCAGTACTTC

J: TRBJ2-2
size: few
V: TRBV7-2
D: NA
CDR3: CARPMIYGGGSTGELFF
DNA: TGTGCCAGACCGATGATATATGGAGGGGGGTCCACCGGGGAGCTGTTTTTT

J: TRBJ2-7
size: few
V: TRBV11-2
D: NA
CDR3: CASSLSQTTIQKTYEQYF
DNA: TGTGCCAGCAGCTTAAGCCAGACGACAATACAGAAAACCTACGAGCAGTACTTC

J: TRBJ1-2
size: few
V: TRBV20-1
D: NA
CDR3: CSAHDTYGYTF
DNA: TGCAGTGCTCACGACACCTATGGCTACACCTTC

J: TRBJ1-2
size: NA
V: TRBV7-8
D: NA
CDR3: CASSLVERETGANYGYTF
DNA: TGTGCCAGCAGCTTAGTGGAACGGGAAACAGGAGCTAACTATGGCTACACCTTC

J: TRBJ2-2
size: few
V: TRBV10-1
D: NA
CDR3: CASSELQAGELFF
DNA: TGCGCCAGCAGTGAACTTCAGGCCGGGGAGCTGTTTTTT

J: TRBJ1-6
size: NA
V: TRBV5-5
D: NA
CDR3: CASSLDTGFGSPLHF
DNA: TGTGCCAGCAGCTTGGATACAGGGTTCGGTTCACCCCTCCACTTT

J: TRBJ2-1
size: NA
V: TRBV7-9
D: NA
CDR3: CASSLGPHEQFF
DNA: TGTGCCAGCAGCTTAGGCCCACATGAGCAGTTCTTC

J: TRBJ1-1
size: NA
V: TRBV30
D: NA
CDR3: CAWISGGAEAFF
DNA: TGTGCCTGGATTAGTGGAGGTGCTGAAGCTTTCTTT

J: TRBJ2-2
size: many
V: TRBV5-1
D: NA
CDR3: CASSLTTGELFF
DNA: TGTGCCAGCAGCCTAACGACCGGGGAGCTGTTTTTT

J: TRBJ2-5
size: NA
V: TRBV3-1
D: NA
CDR3: CASSLRGVSETQYF
DNA: TGTGCCAGCAGCCTCCGGGGCGTTTCAGAGACCCAGTACTTC

J: TRBJ1-2
size: NA
V: TRBV29-1
D: NA
CDR3: CSVERGDTFYGYTF
DNA: TGCAGCGTTGAAAGGGGGGACACTTTCTATGGCTACACCTTC

J: TRBJ1-1
size: few
V: TRBV7-9
D: NA
CDR3: CASSWNTEAFF
DNA: TGTGCCAGCAGCTGGAACACTGAAGCTTTCTTT

J: TRBJ2-3
size: NA
V: TRBV29-1
D: NA
CDR3: CSVEKGGTDTQYF
DNA: TGCAGCGTTGAAAAGGGCGGCACAGATACGCAGTATTTT

J: TRBJ2-5
size: NA
V: TRBV6-6
D: NA
CDR3: CASSLSLQTQYF
DNA: TGTGCCAGCAGTTTATCTTTGCAGACCCAGTACTTC

J: TRBJ2-5
size: few
V: TRBV27
D: TRBD2
CDR3: CASSLHSGLAGEETQYF
DNA: TGTGCCAGCAGTCTCCACTCTGGACTAGCGGGGGAAGAGACCCAGTACTTC

J: TRBJ2-6
size: NA
V: TRBV5-1
D: TRBD1
CDR3: CASSQTPTGRTGANVLTF
DNA: TGCGCCAGCAGCCAAACACCGACAGGGCGGACTGGGGCCAACGTCCTGACTTTC

J: TRBJ1-3
size: NA
V: TRBV12-3/TRBV12-4
D: NA
CDR3: CTSSLRWRLDTIYF
DNA: TGTACCAGCAGTTTAAGGTGGCGGTTAGACACCATATATTTT

J: TRBJ2-7
size: NA
V: TRBV20-1
D: TRBD1
CDR3: CSARDPGGRYEQYF
DNA: TGCAGTGCTAGAGATCCAGGGGGCCGGTACGAGCAGTACTTC

J: TRBJ1-4
size: many
V: TRBV6-5
D: NA
CDR3: CASSYSEGAEKLFF
DNA: TGTGCCAGCAGTTACTCGGAGGGTGCGGAAAAACTGTTTTTT

J: TRBJ2-4
size: NA
V: TRBV7-2
D: TRBD2
CDR3: CASSVLAGGPGLHIQYF
DNA: TGTGCCAGCAGCGTCCTAGCGGGGGGGCCGGGTCTTCATATTCAGTACTTC

J: TRBJ2-3
size: NA
V: TRBV6-4
D: TRBD2
CDR3: CASSEAGEGDTQYF
DNA: TGTGCCAGCAGTGAAGCGGGGGAGGGAGATACGCAGTATTTT

J: TRBJ2-7
size: NA
V: TRBV5-1
D: NA
CDR3: CASSLSGPSYEQYF
DNA: TGCGCCAGCAGCTTGTCCGGGCCGTCCTACGAGCAGTACTTC

J: TRBJ2-1
size: NA
V: TRBV20-1
D: TRBD2
CDR3: CSARRGGNPNEQFF
DNA: TGCAGTGCTAGACGCGGGGGGAATCCCAATGAGCAGTTCTTC

J: TRBJ2-3
size: NA
V: TRBV27
D: TRBD2
CDR3: CASSSLAEHTDTQYF
DNA: TGTGCCAGCAGTTCCCTAGCGGAACACACAGATACGCAGTATTTT

J: TRBJ2-3
size: few
V: TRBV27
D: NA
CDR3: CASSLWAGVGDTQYF
DNA: TGTGCCAGCAGTTTATGGGCTGGGGTCGGAGATACGCAGTATTTT

J: TRBJ1-5
size: NA
V: TRBV6-5
D: NA
CDR3: CASSSPPTLSGNQPQHF
DNA: TGTGCCAGCAGTTCCCCCCCCACCTTGAGCGGCAATCAGCCCCAGCATTTT

J: TRBJ2-1
size: NA
V: TRBV7-2
D: NA
CDR3: CASSLSPGYPYNEQFF
DNA: TGTGCCAGCAGCTTAAGTCCGGGGTATCCCTACAATGAGCAGTTCTTC

J: TRBJ1-2
size: many
V: TRBV5-1
D: NA
CDR3: CASSLVGDNGYTF
DNA: TGCGCCAGCAGCTTGGTTGGGGATAACGGCTACACCTTC

J: TRBJ1-5
size: NA
V: TRBV9
D: NA
CDR3: CASSVGGGANQPQHF
DNA: TGTGCCAGCAGCGTAGGAGGGGGAGCCAATCAGCCCCAGCATTTT

J: TRBJ2-7
size: NA
V: TRBV5-1
D: TRBD2
CDR3: CASSSTPGLAGGISYEQYF
DNA: TGCGCCAGCAGCTCAACACCGGGACTAGCGGGGGGGATCTCCTACGAGCAGTACTTC

J: TRBJ2-1
size: few
V: TRBV2
D: TRBD2
CDR3: CASRPSRDVGLARNEQFF
DNA: TGTGCCAGCAGACCATCCCGTGATGTGGGACTAGCCCGCAATGAGCAGTTCTTC

J: TRBJ2-2
size: few
V: TRBV19
D: NA
CDR3: CASETPNTGELFF
DNA: TGTGCCAGCGAGACACCTAACACCGGGGAGCTGTTTTTT

J: TRBJ2-4
size: NA
V: TRBV12-3/TRBV12-4
D: NA
CDR3: CASSFEGLGGGSIQYF
DNA: TGTGCCAGCAGTTTTGAGGGTCTAGGAGGAGGGAGCATTCAGTACTTC

J: TRBJ1-4
size: NA
V: TRBV5-1
D: NA
CDR3: CASSLKQATNEKLFF
DNA: TGCGCCAGCAGCTTGAAGCAGGCAACTAATGAAAAACTGTTTTTT

J: TRBJ2-7
size: NA
V: TRBV6-2/TRBV6-3
D: TRBD2
CDR3: CASKRGSYEQYF
DNA: TGTGCCAGCAAGCGGGGATCCTACGAGCAGTACTTC

J: TRBJ2-3
size: NA
V: TRBV5-4
D: TRBD2
CDR3: CASSGGGTSTDTQYF
DNA: TGTGCCAGCAGCGGGGGGGGGACTAGCACAGATACGCAGTATTTT

J: TRBJ2-5
size: few
V: TRBV2
D: NA
CDR3: CASKNQETQYF
DNA: TGTGCCAGCAAAAACCAAGAGACCCAGTACTTC

J: TRBJ2-5
size: few
V: TRBV3-1
D: NA
CDR3: CASSFSGLNDETQYF
DNA: TGTGCCAGCAGCTTTTCAGGACTAAATGACGAGACCCAGTACTTC